This is a list of T cell receptor beta chains from one sample in a study of CD8 T cells in ankylosing spondylitis. From the 5' RACE reads, TCRdb called clonotypes with MiXCR, one entry per CDR3 protein. The sample records fewer than 200,000 distinct CDR3 sequences, approximately 9% being singletons. The source material was blood, either unsorted or a sorted T cell fraction (not recorded which). Source of these receptors: a female donor with ankylosing spondylitis or in good health (not recorded which). Both conserved end residues are part of each CDR3. A D gene is named only where the DNA matches it firmly. Clone size is given for some rows only: seen once, a few or many times, or a class if the clone is expanded.

V	size	D	J	CDR3	DNA
TRBV2	many	TRBD2	TRBJ2-1	CASGTSGRASYNEQFF	TGTGCCAGCGGGACTAGCGGGAGGGCCTCTTACAATGAGCAGTTCTTC
TRBV18	.	TRBD2	TRBJ2-1	CASSPELAGDEQFF	TGTGCCAGCTCACCAGAACTAGCGGGAGATGAGCAGTTCTTC
TRBV6-2/TRBV6-3	few	.	TRBJ2-7	CASSPGWYEQYF	TGTGCCAGCAGTCCCGGCTGGTACGAGCAGTACTTC
TRBV3-1	few	.	TRBJ2-3	CASAPRTGRGGSTDTQYF	TGTGCCAGCGCTCCCCGGACGGGGAGAGGGGGTAGCACAGATACGCAGTATTTT
TRBV20-1	.	TRBD2	TRBJ2-1	CSAPSTSGRTLYNEQFF	TGCAGTGCTCCGTCGACTAGCGGGAGGACTCTCTACAATGAGCAGTTCTTC
TRBV29-1	many	.	TRBJ2-1	CSFRPSSYNEQFF	TGCAGCTTCCGGCCTTCCTCCTACAATGAGCAGTTCTTC
TRBV12-3/TRBV12-4	.	TRBD2	TRBJ2-3	CASSFAGVGDTQYF	TGTGCCAGCAGTTTCGCGGGAGTAGGAGATACGCAGTATTTT
TRBV6-1	.	.	TRBJ2-7	CASSAKGQGRGEQYF	TGTGCCAGCTCCGCTAAAGGGCAGGGAAGGGGCGAGCAGTACTTC
TRBV5-8	.	.	TRBJ2-7	CASSLWTVSTSYEQYF	TGTGCCAGCAGCTTGTGGACAGTTTCTACCTCCTACGAGCAGTACTTC
TRBV24-1	few	TRBD1	TRBJ2-7	CATSDPGQGRDEQYF	TGTGCCACCAGTGACCCCGGACAGGGCAGGGACGAGCAGTACTTC
TRBV9	few	.	TRBJ2-2	CASSARVGELFF	TGTGCCAGCAGCGCTAGGGTTGGGGAGCTGTTTTTT
TRBV11-2	.	TRBD1	TRBJ2-7	CASSAPGQTRRSSYEQYF	TGTGCCAGCAGCGCCCCGGGACAGACTCGCCGAAGCTCCTACGAGCAGTACTTC
TRBV7-2	.	.	TRBJ2-1	CASSLALQNSSYNEQFF	TGTGCCAGCAGCTTAGCACTACAGAATAGCTCCTACAATGAGCAGTTCTTC
TRBV5-6	.	.	TRBJ2-5	CASSLDPASAFGTQYF	TGTGCCAGCAGCTTGGATCCAGCCTCGGCGTTTGGGACCCAGTACTTC
TRBV7-9	many	.	TRBJ2-2	CASSHSAGELFF	TGTGCCAGCAGCCACTCGGCCGGGGAGCTGTTTTTT
TRBV4-2	.	.	TRBJ2-2	CASSQHGGRQPANTGEQFF	TGTGCCAGCAGCCAACATGGAGGGAGACAACCAGCGAACACCGGGGAGCAGTTTTTT
TRBV5-4	.	.	TRBJ2-7	CASSQGGPYEQYF	TGTGCCAGCAGCCAGGGGGGGCCCTACGAGCAGTACTTC
TRBV7-9	few	.	TRBJ1-1	CASSLAMGQDTEAFF	TGTGCCAGCAGCTTAGCGATGGGGCAGGACACTGAAGCTTTCTTT
TRBV6-2/TRBV6-3	many	TRBD2	TRBJ2-5	CASTRLAGLRGTQYF	TGTGCCAGCACCAGACTAGCGGGTCTCAGGGGGACCCAGTACTTC
TRBV27	many	.	TRBJ2-1	CASRSSVDHEQFF	TGTGCCAGCAGATCCTCAGTCGATCATGAGCAGTTCTTC
TRBV4-2	.	.	TRBJ2-5	CASSQLYNQETQYF	TGTGCCAGCAGCCAATTATATAACCAAGAGACCCAGTACTTC
TRBV7-9	many	TRBD2	TRBJ2-1	CAVDPGMREGPSYNEQFF	TGTGCCGTTGATCCAGGAATGCGGGAGGGCCCGTCCTACAATGAGCAGTTCTTC
TRBV6-2/TRBV6-3	few	.	TRBJ2-7	CASSYGPGSGYEQYF	TGTGCCAGCAGTTACGGGCCGGGATCCGGTTACGAGCAGTACTTC
TRBV11-2	.	TRBD1	TRBJ2-3	CASSYGTGDADTQYF	TGTGCCAGCAGCTACGGGACAGGGGACGCAGATACGCAGTATTTT
TRBV7-9	many	.	TRBJ2-1	CASSLEFPEQFF	TGTGCCAGCAGCTTAGAGTTTCCTGAGCAGTTCTTC
TRBV6-2/TRBV6-3	few	TRBD2	TRBJ2-1	CASSYLSSGSYDEQFF	TGTGCCAGCAGTTACCTGTCTAGCGGGAGTTACGATGAGCAGTTCTTC
TRBV11-2	.	.	TRBJ1-6	CASSYGPSPQSLGPLHF	TGTGCCAGCAGCTACGGCCCAAGTCCTCAGAGCCTCGGGCCCCTCCACTTT
TRBV11-1	.	.	TRBJ2-3	CASSPDTFLSVGSVWTDTQYF	TGTGCCAGCAGCCCTGATACGTTCCTAAGTGTGGGGTCGGTTTGGACAGATACGCAGTATTTT
TRBV7-9	.	.	TRBJ2-1	CASSPRTESYNEQFF	TGTGCCAGCAGCCCTAGGACCGAATCCTACAATGAGCAGTTCTTC
TRBV7-9	many	.	TRBJ2-1	CASSRHHNEQFF	TGTGCCAGCAGTCGACACCACAATGAGCAGTTCTTC
TRBV4-2	few	.	TRBJ1-2	CASSQNQKYGYTF	TGTGCCAGCAGCCAGAACCAGAAGTATGGCTACACCTTC
TRBV12-3/TRBV12-4	many	.	TRBJ2-3	CASSLVPTDTQYF	TGTGCCAGCAGTTTGGTCCCGACAGATACGCAGTATTTT
TRBV11-1	.	.	TRBJ2-7	CASSLDTGSPELIYEQYF	TGTGCCAGCAGCTTAGATACCGGGAGTCCCGAGCTCATCTACGAGCAGTACTTC
TRBV7-2	.	.	TRBJ2-1	CASNHMGSYNEQFF	TGTGCCAGCAACCATATGGGTTCCTACAATGAGCAGTTCTTC
TRBV9	few	.	TRBJ2-1	CASSVSGTSAYNEQFF	TGTGCCAGCAGCGTATCAGGGACTTCCGCCTACAATGAGCAGTTCTTC
TRBV7-9	many	TRBD2	TRBJ2-7	CASRAGTSYEQYF	TGTGCCAGCAGAGCGGGGACCTCCTACGAGCAGTACTTC
TRBV7-6	few	.	TRBJ2-3	CASSFPTRNASTDTQYF	TGTGCCAGCAGCTTCCCCACGCGAAACGCTAGCACAGATACGCAGTATTTT
TRBV7-9	.	TRBD2	TRBJ2-7	CASSLDLAGGTYEQYF	TGTGCCAGCAGCTTAGACCTAGCGGGAGGGACCTACGAGCAGTACTTC
TRBV2	few	.	TRBJ1-1	CASSEGDSGQAFF	TGTGCCAGCAGTGAAGGGGACTCCGGGCAAGCTTTCTTT
TRBV5-1	few	.	TRBJ2-7	CASSSDGFEQYF	TGCGCCAGCAGCAGTGACGGTTTCGAGCAGTACTTC
TRBV7-6	.	.	TRBJ2-1	CASSPGGRDNEQFF	TGTGCCAGCAGCCCCGGGGGAAGGGACAATGAGCAGTTCTTC
TRBV9	few	TRBD1	TRBJ2-4	CASSAEDRNIQYF	TGTGCCAGCAGCGCAGAGGACAGGAACATTCAGTACTTC
TRBV12-3/TRBV12-4	.	.	TRBJ2-5	CASSRVGETQYF	TGTGCCAGCAGCAGGGTAGGAGAGACCCAGTACTTC
TRBV7-9	.	.	TRBJ2-1	CASSQGSAPSTNEQFF	TGTGCCAGCAGCCAAGGGTCAGCGCCAAGTACAAATGAGCAGTTCTTC
TRBV4-1	few	.	TRBJ1-1	CASSQSQGYNTEAFF	TGCGCCAGCAGCCAATCTCAAGGCTACAACACTGAAGCTTTCTTT
TRBV12-3/TRBV12-4	many	.	TRBJ1-2	CASRGSDTGYGYTF	TGTGCCAGCCGGGGTTCAGATACCGGCTATGGCTACACCTTC
TRBV4-3	few	TRBD2	TRBJ2-7	CASSQGGGRQTYEQYF	TGCGCCAGCAGCCAAGGGGGAGGGCGGCAAACCTACGAGCAGTACTTC
TRBV7-6	.	TRBD2	TRBJ2-1	CASSPTLTSSGSSYNEQFF	TGTGCCAGCAGCCCCACCTTAACCTCTAGCGGGAGCTCCTACAATGAGCAGTTCTTC
TRBV14	few	TRBD2	TRBJ2-4	CASSQEVAGGLDIQYF	TGTGCCAGCAGCCAGGAGGTAGCGGGGGGTTTAGACATTCAGTACTTC
TRBV10-3	many	.	TRBJ2-1	CAIKKENYNEQFF	TGTGCCATCAAGAAGGAAAACTACAATGAGCAGTTCTTC
TRBV30	.	TRBD1	TRBJ1-5	CAWSAGGTNQPQHF	TGTGCCTGGAGTGCAGGGGGAACCAATCAGCCCCAGCATTTT
TRBV28	few	.	TRBJ1-2	CASSLDGFYGYTF	TGTGCCAGCAGTTTAGATGGGTTCTATGGCTACACCTTC
TRBV20-1	.	.	TRBJ2-7	CSARHKRVSYEQYF	TGCAGTGCTAGACATAAGCGGGTCTCCTACGAGCAGTACTTC